This TCR beta chain was observed in a study of STAT5B mutations in CD4+ large granular lymphocyte leukemia. Overall study findings and caveats: Patient CD4-sorted repertoires stayed more clonal than healthy ones after leukemic-clone removal.

Controls came from buffy coats of healthy blood donors. The repertoire was sequenced with immunoSEQ multiplex PCR; TCRdb's copy has only in-frame clones and lacks some. The sample lists 20,000 or so clones; about three quarters were seen once. As to this clone: The antigen is undetermined.

This CDR3 contains 13 residues. The germline CDR1 and CDR2 sequences are SGHAT and FQNNGV. V shed 5 bases and J shed 1 base, with 9 bases lying between them. The sequence derives from a human donor in good health. V is TRBV11-2 and J is TRBJ2-7, with D possibly TRBD1 on 5 matching bases. The sample consisted of CD4+ T cells from blood buffy coats. The CDR3 DNA reads as TGTGCCAGCAGCACTCGACAGTCCTACGAGCAGTACTTC. Protein: CASSTRQSYEQYF.